The 15 T cell receptor beta chains below all came from one sample that was sequenced in a study of blood T cell repertoires in COVID-19. Assay: immunoSEQ multiplex PCR; the TCRdb copy retains only in-frame clones and omits some. The table lists just over 650,000 clones, 80% to 90% of them singletons. The sequencing input was peripheral blood. The receptors derive from a young woman with acute or convalescent COVID-19.

This clone was recorded a few times. V is TRBV3-1 (or the pseudogene TRBV3-2) and J is TRBJ1-2, with 8 nucleotides matching TRBD1. CDR1 and CDR2 (germline): LGHDT, YNNKEL (reference sequence). Germline trimming cut 0 bases from V and 3 bases from J; bases unmatched to any gene: 3. This CDR3 region has 15 residues. CDR3 DNA sequence: TGTGCCAGCAGCCAAGAACTACAGGGGGACTATGGCTACACCTTC. It encodes CASSQELQGDYGYTF.

This clone has only a few counts. The chain carries TRBV27 and TRBJ2-7; D may be TRBD1 (5 bases). The CDR3 runs to 14 residues. CDR1 MNHEY and CDR2 SMNVEV come from the germline V gene (reference sequence). Trimming took off 5 bases at V and 3 bases at J, with 14 bases between the two ends. The CDR3 is CASSPRVHLYEQYF. CDR3 DNA sequence: TGTGCCAGCAGTCCCAGGGTACACCTCTACGAGCAGTACTTC.

J is TRBJ2-6 and V is TRBV6-2 or TRBV6-3; a weak D match, TRBD2 (5 bases). Germline CDR1 is MNHEY and CDR2 is SVGEGT. CDR3 length equals 15 residues. V dropped 5 bases and J dropped 4 bases, with 12 bases sitting between them. This CDR3 is CASSRTASGANVLTF. The CDR3 DNA sequence: TGTGCCAGCAGTCGGACTGCGTCCGGGGCCAACGTCCTGACTTTC.

The J gene is TRBJ2-1, the V gene TRBV9; TRBD2 is a possible D gene (7 bases). V was shortened by 2 bases and J by 7 bases, with 16 bases between the two germline ends. This CDR3 spans 15 amino acids. Germline CDR1 and CDR2: SGDLS and YYNGEE. CDR3 residues: CASSVMRGGSNEQFF. The CDR3 nucleotides are TGTGCCAGCAGCGTTATGAGGGGGGGATCTAATGAGCAGTTCTTC.

The chain couples TRBV5-1 to TRBJ1-1; maybe TRBD1 (6 bases). Trimming removed 4 bases from V and 3 bases from J, with 10 bases in between. Germline V gene sequence: CDR1 SGHRS, CDR2 YFSETQ. The CDR3 spans 13 residues. The CDR3 loop reads CASSGGGYTEAFF. CDR3 in DNA: TGCGCCAGCAGCGGTGGGGGCTACACTGAAGCTTTCTTT.

This sequence joins TRBV10-1 and TRBJ2-1; D call uncertain. This CDR3 contains 14 residues. Germline V gene data show CDR1 as WNHNN and CDR2 as SYGVQD (reference sequence). Trimming removed 6 bases from V and 5 bases from J, with 14 bases in between. CDR3 residues: CASSLAAPNNEQFF. DNA for the CDR3: TGCGCCAGCAGCTTGGCAGCGCCAAACAATGAGCAGTTCTTC.

The gene calls are TRBV10-3 and TRBJ1-2; 9 bases map to TRBD1. The germline V gene has CDR1 ENHRY and CDR2 SYGVKD. The length of the CDR3 is 17 residues. The V segment lost 2 bases and the J segment 7 bases; nucleotides outside the gene matches: 14. The CDR3 is CAISEPGRGQGILGYTF. The CDR3 DNA sequence: TGTGCCATCAGTGAGCCGGGTCGGGGACAGGGAATTCTTGGCTACACCTTC.

CDR3 loop: CASSLTGTGGGYGYTF. CDR3 nucleotide sequence: TGTGCCAGCAGCTTAACGGGGACAGGTGGGGGCTATGGCTACACCTTC. The genes are TRBV7-3 and TRBJ1-2; 8 bases are shared with TRBD1. V shed 0 bases, J shed 4 bases, and the junction held 7 bases outside the gene matches. This CDR3 is 16 amino acids long. Germline V lookup: CDR1 SGHTA, CDR2 FQGTGA.

The V call is TRBV3-1 (or the pseudogene TRBV3-2), the J call TRBJ1-2, with 9 bases lining up with TRBD1. The CDR3 contains 14 residues. CDR1 LGHDT and CDR2 YNNKEL come from the germline V gene (reference sequence). With V trimmed by 2 bases and J by 6 bases, 4 bases remained unmatched. In DNA form, the CDR3 reads TGTGCCAGCAGCCAACTAAGGACAGGGGATGGCTACACCTTC. It codes for CASSQLRTGDGYTF.

This clone appeared a single time. This sequence joins TRBV10-3 and TRBJ2-1, with 8 nucleotides matching TRBD2. V lost 4 bases, J lost 7 bases, and 6 bases stayed unmatched. Germline V gene lookup returns CDR1 ENHRY and CDR2 SYGVKD. CDR3 length: 14 residues. CDR3 sequence: CAISAGGGLNEQFF. The CDR3 bases are TGTGCCATCAGTGCCGGCGGGGGGCTGAATGAGCAGTTCTTC.

The chain uses TRBV7-9 and TRBJ2-7; TRBD1 might be the D (6 bases). The germline gives CDR1 SEHNR, CDR2 FQNEAQ (reference sequence). The CDR3 is 15 amino acids. The V gene lost 6 bases and the J gene lost 0 bases, with 15 bases spanning the gap. CDR3 nucleotide sequence: TGTGCCAGCAGTCATGGACAGTGGAGCTCCTACGAGCAGTACTTC. Translating gives CASSHGQWSSYEQYF.

This rearrangement joins TRBV30 to TRBJ1-1; no clear D gene. CDR3 length: 13 residues. V was clipped by 4 bases and J by 1 base, with 10 bases between them. The germline gives CDR1 GTSNPN, CDR2 SVGIG (reference sequence). As DNA, the CDR3 is TGTGCCTGGAATCCTGTTAGGAACACTGAAGCTTTCTTT. Translated, it gives CAWNPVRNTEAFF.

This clone was counted a single time. This chain uses TRBV7-3 with TRBJ2-3, with TRBD2 matching 8 bases. There are 14 residues in the CDR3. Germline loops: CDR1 SGHTA, CDR2 FQGTGA. Trimming removed 5 bases from V and 1 base from J; junction bases left unmatched: 2. CDR3 loop: CASSPSGRTDTQYF. In DNA form, the CDR3 reads TGTGCCAGCAGCCCTAGCGGGCGCACAGATACGCAGTATTTT.

The V and J genes are TRBV18 and TRBJ1-4; possibly TRBD1 for D (5 bases). V lost 2 bases, J lost 8 bases, and 15 bases lay in between. The CDR3 has 15 amino acids. Germline V CDR1 and CDR2: KGHSH, LQKENI. CDR3 sequence reads: CASSPGATGEEKLFF. CDR3 DNA: TGTGCCAGCTCACCAGGAGCTACGGGGGAGGAAAAACTGTTTTTT. Full variable domain (remainder filled in from reference TRBV18 and TRBJ1-4): NAGVMQNPRHLVRRRGQEARLRCSPMKGHSHVYWYRQLPEEGLKFMVYLQKENIIDESGMPKERFSAEFPKEGPSILRIQQVVRGDSAAYFCASSPGATGEEKLFFGSGTQLSVL.

The chain joins TRBV5-4 to TRBJ2-3, with 9 bases fitting TRBD2. The CDR3 spans 15 residues. Germline lookup yields CDR1 SGHNT and CDR2 YYREEE (reference sequence). V was clipped by 4 bases and J by 1 base; unmatched bases: 4. In DNA form, the CDR3 reads TGTGCCAGCAGCCTCCAGCGGGGGGGCACAGATACGCAGTATTTT. Translated, it gives CASSLQRGGTDTQYF. The full variable domain, in which reference TRBV5-4 and TRBJ2-3 provide the parts outside the CDR3, is ETGVTQSPTHLIKTRGQQVTLRCSSQSGHNTVSWYQQALGQGPQFIFQYYREEENGRGNFPPRFSGLQFPNYSSELNVNALELDDSALYLCASSLQRGGTDTQYFGPGTRLTVL.